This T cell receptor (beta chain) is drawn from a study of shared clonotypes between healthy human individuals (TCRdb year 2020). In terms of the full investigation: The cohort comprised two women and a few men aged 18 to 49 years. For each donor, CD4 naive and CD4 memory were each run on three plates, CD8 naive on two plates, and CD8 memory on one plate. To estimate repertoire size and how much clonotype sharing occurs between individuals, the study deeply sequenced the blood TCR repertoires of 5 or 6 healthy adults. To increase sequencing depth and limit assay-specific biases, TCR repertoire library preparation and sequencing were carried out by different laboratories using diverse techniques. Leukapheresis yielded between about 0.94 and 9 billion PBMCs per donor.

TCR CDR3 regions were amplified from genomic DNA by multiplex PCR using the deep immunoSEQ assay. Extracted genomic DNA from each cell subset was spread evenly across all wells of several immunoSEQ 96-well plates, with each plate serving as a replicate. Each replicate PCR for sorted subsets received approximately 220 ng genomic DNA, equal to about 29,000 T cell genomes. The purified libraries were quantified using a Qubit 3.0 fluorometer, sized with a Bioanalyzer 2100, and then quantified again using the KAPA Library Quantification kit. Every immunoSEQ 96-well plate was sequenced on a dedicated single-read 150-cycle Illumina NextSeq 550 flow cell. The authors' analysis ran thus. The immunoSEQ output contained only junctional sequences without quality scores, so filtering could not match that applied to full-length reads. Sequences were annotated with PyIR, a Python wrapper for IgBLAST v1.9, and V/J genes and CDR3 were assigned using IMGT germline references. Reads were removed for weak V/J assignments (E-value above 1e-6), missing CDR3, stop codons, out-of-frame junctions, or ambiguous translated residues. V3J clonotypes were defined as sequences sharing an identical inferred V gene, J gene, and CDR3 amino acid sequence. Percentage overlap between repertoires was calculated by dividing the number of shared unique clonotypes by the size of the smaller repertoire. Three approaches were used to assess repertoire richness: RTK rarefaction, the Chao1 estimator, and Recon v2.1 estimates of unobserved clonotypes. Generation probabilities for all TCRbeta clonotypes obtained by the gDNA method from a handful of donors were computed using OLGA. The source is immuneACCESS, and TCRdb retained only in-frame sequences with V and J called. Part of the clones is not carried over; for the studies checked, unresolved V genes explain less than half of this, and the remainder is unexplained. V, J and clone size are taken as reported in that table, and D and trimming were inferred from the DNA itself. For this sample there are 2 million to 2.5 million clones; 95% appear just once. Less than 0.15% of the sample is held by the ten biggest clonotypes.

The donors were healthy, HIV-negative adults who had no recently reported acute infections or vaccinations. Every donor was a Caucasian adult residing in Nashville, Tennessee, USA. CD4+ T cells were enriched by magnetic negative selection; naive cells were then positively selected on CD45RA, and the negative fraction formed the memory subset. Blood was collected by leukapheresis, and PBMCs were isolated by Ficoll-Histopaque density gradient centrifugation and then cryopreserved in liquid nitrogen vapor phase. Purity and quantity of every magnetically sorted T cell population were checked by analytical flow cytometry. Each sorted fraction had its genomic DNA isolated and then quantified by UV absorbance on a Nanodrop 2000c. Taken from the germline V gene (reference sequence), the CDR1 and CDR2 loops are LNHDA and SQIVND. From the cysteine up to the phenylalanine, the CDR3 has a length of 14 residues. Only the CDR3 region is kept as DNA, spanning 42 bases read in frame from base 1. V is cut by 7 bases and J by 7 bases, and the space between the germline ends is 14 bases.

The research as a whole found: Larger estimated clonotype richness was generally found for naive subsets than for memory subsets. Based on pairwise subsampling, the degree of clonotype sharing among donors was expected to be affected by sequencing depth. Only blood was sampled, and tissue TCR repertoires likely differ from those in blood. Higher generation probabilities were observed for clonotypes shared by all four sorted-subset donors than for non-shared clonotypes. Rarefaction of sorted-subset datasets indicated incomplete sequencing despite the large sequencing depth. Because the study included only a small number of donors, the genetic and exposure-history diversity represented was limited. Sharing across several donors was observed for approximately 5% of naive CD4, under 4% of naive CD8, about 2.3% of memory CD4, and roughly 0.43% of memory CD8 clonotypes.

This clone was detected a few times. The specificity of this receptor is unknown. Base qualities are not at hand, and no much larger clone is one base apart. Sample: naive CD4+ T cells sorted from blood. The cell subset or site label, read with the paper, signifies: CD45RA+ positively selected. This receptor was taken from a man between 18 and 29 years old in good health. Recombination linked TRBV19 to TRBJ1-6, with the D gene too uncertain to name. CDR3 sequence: CASTPAQRNSPLHF. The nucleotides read TGTGCCAGTACGCCGGCGCAGCGGAATTCACCCCTCCACTTT.